This TCR beta chain was found in a study of identical twins. Study results and caveats: Out-of-frame beta sequences exhibited a weaker degree of excess twin sharing. Because invariant MAIT and iNKT cells could be present, zero-insertion analyses could be partly confounded. Instead of following the same donors, the conclusions were based on cross-sectional statistical analysis.

TCRdb re-analysed the 5' RACE reads in MiXCR, keeping a single row per CDR3 protein. Altogether 18,000 or so distinct CDR3 sequences are present, 55% to 75% being singletons, with the ten largest covering over 4.5%. About this clonotype: What it recognizes is unknown.

CDR3 length: 15 amino acids. Per germline, CDR1 MNHNY and CDR2 SVGAGI (reference sequence). V was shortened by 2 bases and J by 1 base, with 11 bases between the two germline ends. The specimen was memory (CD45RO+) T cells sorted from blood. The clonotype comes from a woman younger than 30 in good health. This table probably holds off-target reads from a library built for another chain. The chain uses TRBV6-6 and TRBJ2-5, with D unresolved. The CDR3 spells CASSYSGSLQETQYF. In nucleotides, the CDR3 is TGTGCCAGCAGTTACAGTGGCAGCCTCCAAGAGACCCAGTACTTC.